Listed below are T cell receptor beta chains from one sample, sequenced in a study of cytomegalovirus exposure and HLA in healthy donors. Here immunoSEQ multiplex PCR was the method, and the copy in TCRdb shows in-frame clones only, minus some. The sample lists 90,000 to 140,000 clones; over 75% were seen once. Source material: PBMCs. The receptors stem from a man aged 25-40 years in good health and CMV-seropositive. Each CDR3 is given with its conserved first and last residue. D genes are given only for firm matches. Not all rows give a size; the values are once, few, many and, for expanded clones, a class.

V gene: TRBV5-6; clone size: NA; J gene: TRBJ1-1; D gene: TRBD1; CDR3 protein: CASRPTGAGTEAFF; CDR3 DNA: TGTGCCAGCAGACCGACAGGGGCAGGTACTGAAGCTTTCTTT
V gene: TRBV4-1; clone size: NA; J gene: TRBJ2-7; D gene: NA; CDR3 protein: CASSHSSRSHEQYF; CDR3 DNA: TGCGCCAGCAGCCATAGCTCTAGATCCCACGAGCAGTACTTC
V gene: TRBV18; clone size: NA; J gene: TRBJ1-6; D gene: TRBD1; CDR3 protein: CASSPPGQGVNSPLHF; CDR3 DNA: TGTGCCAGCTCACCACCGGGGCAGGGGGTTAATTCACCCCTCCACTTT
V gene: TRBV10-1; clone size: NA; J gene: TRBJ2-3; D gene: TRBD2; CDR3 protein: CASSEYGGERDTQYF; CDR3 DNA: TGCGCCAGCAGTGAGTATGGGGGGGAAAGAGATACGCAGTATTTT
V gene: TRBV7-9; clone size: NA; J gene: TRBJ1-1; D gene: TRBD1; CDR3 protein: CASSPVRGTGDTEAFF; CDR3 DNA: TGTGCCAGCAGCCCCGTGAGAGGGACAGGGGACACTGAAGCTTTCTTT
V gene: TRBV7-6; clone size: NA; J gene: TRBJ1-2; D gene: NA; CDR3 protein: CASSLGAAGGNYGYTF; CDR3 DNA: TGTGCCAGCAGCTTAGGGGCGGCGGGGGGGAACTATGGCTACACCTTC
V gene: TRBV18; clone size: few; J gene: TRBJ1-1; D gene: TRBD1; CDR3 protein: CASSPTTGGGTEAFF; CDR3 DNA: TGTGCCAGCTCACCAACGACAGGGGGCGGCACTGAAGCTTTCTTT
V gene: TRBV7-2; clone size: few; J gene: TRBJ2-3; D gene: TRBD1; CDR3 protein: CASSLRTGETDTQYF; CDR3 DNA: TGTGCCAGCAGCCTAAGGACAGGGGAAACAGATACGCAGTATTTT
V gene: TRBV4-3; clone size: once; J gene: TRBJ1-1; D gene: NA; CDR3 protein: CASSQDVLRGAFF; CDR3 DNA: TGCGCCAGCAGCCAAGATGTCCTTAGGGGAGCTTTCTTT
V gene: TRBV2; clone size: NA; J gene: TRBJ2-3; D gene: TRBD2; CDR3 protein: CASRTGGADTQYF; CDR3 DNA: TGTGCCAGCAGGACGGGGGGGGCAGATACGCAGTATTTT
V gene: TRBV6-1; clone size: few; J gene: TRBJ2-7; D gene: NA; CDR3 protein: CASSRGLAEIEQYF; CDR3 DNA: TGTGCCAGCAGTAGGGGACTCGCGGAGATCGAGCAGTACTTC
V gene: TRBV9; clone size: NA; J gene: TRBJ2-1; D gene: TRBD1; CDR3 protein: CASSPRTGDFEQFF; CDR3 DNA: TGTGCCAGCAGCCCACGGACAGGGGATTTCGAGCAGTTCTTC
V gene: TRBV6-5; clone size: many; J gene: TRBJ1-4; D gene: NA; CDR3 protein: CASRKQAVEKLFF; CDR3 DNA: TGTGCCAGCCGAAAACAGGCGGTTGAAAAACTGTTTTTT
V gene: TRBV18; clone size: NA; J gene: TRBJ1-2; D gene: TRBD1; CDR3 protein: CASSPPRGNYGYTF; CDR3 DNA: TGTGCCAGCTCACCCCCCAGGGGGAACTATGGCTACACCTTC
V gene: TRBV19; clone size: NA; J gene: TRBJ2-7; D gene: NA; CDR3 protein: CASSKTVTYEQYF; CDR3 DNA: TGTGCCAGTAGTAAGACAGTTACCTACGAGCAGTACTTC
V gene: TRBV5-1; clone size: NA; J gene: TRBJ2-5; D gene: NA; CDR3 protein: CASSPRAGFGETQYF; CDR3 DNA: TGCGCCAGCAGCCCCAGGGCAGGGTTCGGGGAGACCCAGTACTTC
V gene: TRBV6-5; clone size: NA; J gene: TRBJ1-6; D gene: TRBD1; CDR3 protein: CASSYSMSGGNSPLHF; CDR3 DNA: TGTGCCAGCAGTTACTCGATGTCAGGGGGCAATTCACCCCTCCACTTT
V gene: TRBV5-1; clone size: NA; J gene: TRBJ2-2; D gene: TRBD2; CDR3 protein: CASSDTISLAGHTGELFF; CDR3 DNA: TGCGCCAGCAGCGACACAATTTCACTAGCGGGGCACACCGGGGAGCTGTTTTTT
V gene: TRBV11-2; clone size: NA; J gene: TRBJ1-1; D gene: NA; CDR3 protein: CASSLYSFDTEAFF; CDR3 DNA: TGTGCCAGCAGCTTGTACTCCTTTGACACTGAAGCTTTCTTT
V gene: TRBV15; clone size: NA; J gene: TRBJ1-2; D gene: NA; CDR3 protein: CATSRGRERGYGYTF; CDR3 DNA: TGTGCCACCAGCAGAGGGAGGGAGAGAGGCTATGGCTACACCTTC
V gene: TRBV4-3; clone size: few; J gene: TRBJ2-7; D gene: NA; CDR3 protein: CASSQDVRTNDEQYF; CDR3 DNA: TGCGCCAGCAGCCAAGATGTTAGGACTAATGACGAGCAGTACTTC
V gene: TRBV18; clone size: NA; J gene: TRBJ1-3; D gene: NA; CDR3 protein: CASSPLPAQGSSGNTIYF; CDR3 DNA: TGTGCCAGCTCACCACTCCCCGCGCAGGGCAGCTCTGGAAACACCATATATTTT
V gene: TRBV28; clone size: NA; J gene: TRBJ1-1; D gene: NA; CDR3 protein: CASIGVSEAFF; CDR3 DNA: TGTGCCAGCATCGGGGTTTCCGAAGCTTTCTTT
V gene: TRBV6-5; clone size: NA; J gene: TRBJ2-2; D gene: NA; CDR3 protein: CASSYEGTMNTGELFF; CDR3 DNA: TGTGCCAGCAGTTACGAAGGGACAATGAACACCGGGGAGCTGTTTTTT
V gene: TRBV19; clone size: few; J gene: TRBJ2-6; D gene: TRBD1; CDR3 protein: CASSGTGVSGANVLTF; CDR3 DNA: TGTGCCAGTTCCGGGACAGGAGTCTCTGGGGCCAACGTCCTGACTTTC
V gene: TRBV5-1; clone size: NA; J gene: TRBJ2-7; D gene: TRBD2; CDR3 protein: CASSPGTSGFRDEQYF; CDR3 DNA: TGCGCCAGCAGCCCAGGGACTAGCGGGTTTAGGGACGAGCAGTACTTC
V gene: TRBV6-1; clone size: NA; J gene: TRBJ1-3; D gene: TRBD1; CDR3 protein: CASTDRVSGNTIYF; CDR3 DNA: TGTGCCAGCACCGACAGGGTCTCTGGAAACACCATATATTTT
V gene: TRBV5-1; clone size: NA; J gene: TRBJ2-3; D gene: NA; CDR3 protein: CASSLSGTSTDTQYF; CDR3 DNA: TGCGCCAGCAGCTTGTCGGGAACTAGCACAGATACGCAGTATTTT
V gene: TRBV9; clone size: NA; J gene: TRBJ2-5; D gene: TRBD2; CDR3 protein: CASSVRGGGETQYF; CDR3 DNA: TGTGCCAGCAGCGTACGGGGGGGTGGGGAGACCCAGTACTTC
V gene: TRBV13; clone size: NA; J gene: TRBJ2-4; D gene: TRBD2; CDR3 protein: CASSLYREDYLKNIQYF; CDR3 DNA: TGTGCCAGCAGCCTTTACCGGGAGGATTACCTCAAAAACATTCAGTACTTC
V gene: TRBV5-1; clone size: NA; J gene: TRBJ1-4; D gene: NA; CDR3 protein: CASSFSRGDEKLFF; CDR3 DNA: TGCGCCAGCAGCTTTTCAAGGGGCGATGAAAAACTGTTTTTT
V gene: TRBV7-9; clone size: few; J gene: TRBJ2-7; D gene: NA; CDR3 protein: CASSLGGEYEQYF; CDR3 DNA: TGTGCCAGCAGCTTAGGTGGTGAATACGAGCAGTACTTC
V gene: TRBV7-9; clone size: NA; J gene: TRBJ1-2; D gene: TRBD1; CDR3 protein: CASSLGGQGSRGYTF; CDR3 DNA: TGTGCCAGCAGCTTAGGGGGACAGGGTTCAAGAGGCTACACCTTC
V gene: TRBV5-1; clone size: NA; J gene: TRBJ2-3; D gene: NA; CDR3 protein: CASSLQGAVTQYF; CDR3 DNA: TGCGCCAGCAGCTTGCAAGGAGCGGTTACGCAGTATTTT
V gene: TRBV5-1; clone size: once; J gene: TRBJ1-5; D gene: NA; CDR3 protein: CASSRGLGQPQHF; CDR3 DNA: TGCGCCAGCAGCCGAGGGCTTGGCCAGCCCCAGCATTTT
V gene: TRBV2; clone size: NA; J gene: TRBJ2-3; D gene: NA; CDR3 protein: CASKRGTDTDTQYF; CDR3 DNA: TGTGCCAGCAAGCGGGGGACAGACACAGATACGCAGTATTTT
V gene: TRBV7-2; clone size: NA; J gene: TRBJ2-1; D gene: NA; CDR3 protein: CASSLHISSYNEQFF; CDR3 DNA: TGTGCCAGCAGCTTACATATCAGCTCCTACAATGAGCAGTTCTTC
V gene: TRBV7-8; clone size: NA; J gene: TRBJ2-1; D gene: TRBD2; CDR3 protein: CASSSLLRGDNEQFF; CDR3 DNA: TGTGCCAGCAGCTCCCTGCTACGGGGGGACAATGAGCAGTTCTTC
V gene: TRBV5-1; clone size: once; J gene: TRBJ1-1; D gene: NA; CDR3 protein: CASSLGVHGSNTEAFF; CDR3 DNA: TGCGCCAGCAGCTTGGGGGTTCACGGGTCGAACACTGAAGCTTTCTTT
V gene: TRBV19; clone size: NA; J gene: TRBJ2-7; D gene: NA; CDR3 protein: CASSTTDRAYEQYF; CDR3 DNA: TGTGCCAGTAGTACAACGGACAGAGCCTACGAGCAGTACTTC
V gene: TRBV10-3; clone size: NA; J gene: TRBJ2-5; D gene: NA; CDR3 protein: CATSDRETQYF; CDR3 DNA: TGTGCCACGAGTGACAGGGAGACCCAGTACTTC
V gene: TRBV11-2; clone size: NA; J gene: TRBJ2-7; D gene: NA; CDR3 protein: CASSLEVGSPYEQYF; CDR3 DNA: TGTGCCAGCAGCTTAGAGGTCGGGAGTCCCTACGAGCAGTACTTC
V gene: TRBV4-3; clone size: few; J gene: TRBJ1-1; D gene: NA; CDR3 protein: CASSQVPPGNTEAFF; CDR3 DNA: TGCGCCAGCAGCCAAGTACCGCCGGGGAACACTGAAGCTTTCTTT
V gene: TRBV5-5; clone size: NA; J gene: TRBJ2-2; D gene: TRBD1; CDR3 protein: CASSRTGTPNTGELFF; CDR3 DNA: TGTGCCAGCAGCAGGACAGGGACTCCCAACACCGGGGAGCTGTTTTTT
V gene: TRBV29-1; clone size: NA; J gene: TRBJ2-2; D gene: TRBD1; CDR3 protein: CSARQGGTGELFF; CDR3 DNA: TGCAGCGCCAGACAGGGGGGGACCGGGGAGCTGTTTTTT
V gene: TRBV5-5; clone size: once; J gene: TRBJ1-4; D gene: TRBD1; CDR3 protein: CASSEGAEGEKLFF; CDR3 DNA: TGTGCCAGCAGTGAGGGGGCGGAGGGGGAAAAACTGTTTTTT
V gene: TRBV2; clone size: few; J gene: TRBJ2-4; D gene: TRBD1; CDR3 protein: CASSRQGAGNNIQYF; CDR3 DNA: TGTGCCAGCAGTCGACAGGGGGCGGGCAACAACATTCAGTACTTC
V gene: TRBV21-1; clone size: few; J gene: TRBJ2-7; D gene: NA; CDR3 protein: CASSQRSGLGPRYEQYF; CDR3 DNA: TGTGCCAGCAGCCAGAGGTCGGGACTGGGACCTAGGTACGAGCAGTACTTC
V gene: TRBV10-3; clone size: NA; J gene: TRBJ2-7; D gene: TRBD1; CDR3 protein: CAISESRGGDQQYF; CDR3 DNA: TGTGCCATCAGTGAGTCGAGAGGGGGCGACCAGCAGTACTTC
V gene: TRBV18; clone size: NA; J gene: TRBJ1-4; D gene: NA; CDR3 protein: CASSPPEEGMKLFF; CDR3 DNA: TGTGCCAGCTCACCACCGGAGGAGGGGATGAAACTGTTTTTT
V gene: TRBV9; clone size: NA; J gene: TRBJ1-1; D gene: NA; CDR3 protein: CASGKGQTNTEAFF; CDR3 DNA: TGTGCCAGTGGGAAGGGACAAACGAACACTGAAGCTTTCTTT
V gene: TRBV5-4; clone size: NA; J gene: TRBJ2-1; D gene: NA; CDR3 protein: CASSKPGAGGNEQFF; CDR3 DNA: TGTGCCAGCAGCAAACCCGGGGCCGGGGGCAATGAGCAGTTCTTC
V gene: TRBV6-1; clone size: NA; J gene: TRBJ2-3; D gene: TRBD1; CDR3 protein: CASSDRDRVTDTQYF; CDR3 DNA: TGTGCCAGCAGTGACCGGGACAGGGTAACAGATACGCAGTATTTT
V gene: TRBV19; clone size: NA; J gene: TRBJ1-1; D gene: NA; CDR3 protein: CASSIFEQWGPEAFF; CDR3 DNA: TGTGCCAGTAGTATTTTTGAACAGTGGGGCCCTGAAGCTTTCTTT
V gene: TRBV4-3; clone size: NA; J gene: TRBJ1-6; D gene: NA; CDR3 protein: CASSQDYGGSDSPLHF; CDR3 DNA: TGCGCCAGCAGCCAAGATTACGGGGGGAGCGATTCACCCCTCCACTTT
V gene: TRBV12-2; clone size: NA; J gene: TRBJ1-1; D gene: NA; CDR3 protein: CASRPRAGAEGTEAFF; CDR3 DNA: TGTGCAAGTCGCCCCCGGGCGGGGGCGGAGGGCACTGAAGCTTTCTTT
V gene: TRBV14; clone size: NA; J gene: TRBJ2-7; D gene: NA; CDR3 protein: CASSQADIFYEQYF; CDR3 DNA: TGTGCCAGCAGCCAAGCGGACATATTCTACGAGCAGTACTTC
V gene: TRBV6-6; clone size: once; J gene: TRBJ2-5; D gene: NA; CDR3 protein: CASSYSMQRLEETQYF; CDR3 DNA: TGTGCCAGCAGTTACTCGATGCAGCGACTAGAGGAGACCCAGTACTTC
V gene: TRBV10-3; clone size: NA; J gene: TRBJ1-3; D gene: NA; CDR3 protein: CAISESLENTIYF; CDR3 DNA: TGTGCCATCAGTGAGTCGTTAGAAAACACCATATATTTT
V gene: TRBV2; clone size: NA; J gene: TRBJ2-7; D gene: TRBD2; CDR3 protein: CASSEGRTSGGYEQYF; CDR3 DNA: TGTGCCAGCAGTGAAGGAAGGACTAGCGGGGGTTACGAGCAGTACTTC